This T cell receptor (beta chain) was captured by sequencing in a study of cytomegalovirus exposure and HLA in healthy donors. Study in general: Some 200 million T cells yielded approximately 100 million unique TCR beta sequences, as an earlier analysis found. In an early release, HLA-typed donors contributed approximately 82 million unique TCR sequences.

A remark on this clone: What it recognizes is unknown.

Study-level findings and limits: TCR sequences were mostly rare, though some public TCRs occurred in many donors.

Trimming pared 5 bases from V and 3 bases from J, leaving 17 bases between. CDR1 and CDR2 from the germline V gene are MDHEN and SYDVKM. This CDR3 comprises 16 residues. Researchers ran the PCR with 60 Vbeta and 13 Jbeta primers. Repertoires were generated with immunoSEQ multiplex PCR, while TCRdb's copy carries only in-frame clones and drops some. Its table lists roughly 41,000 clones. Sequencing was performed on PBMCs. The origin of this receptor is a woman in her thirties or forties in good health and CMV-seronegative. This chain connects TRBV28 to TRBJ1-5; D is uncertain. The CDR3 DNA reads TGTGCCAGCAGTCCGACCGGTGACACGCCCAATCAGCCCCAGCATTTT. This translates into CASSPTGDTPNQPQHF.